This TCR beta chain appears in the sequencing data of a study of blood T cell repertoires in COVID-19. Study summary: Specimens from acute and convalescent COVID-19 originated in the United States, Italy and Spain. From T cells, B-cell-depleted T cells, or PBMCs came the material, which was cDNA or gDNA.

CDR3 length: 16 residues. J lost 6 bases, V lost 4 bases, and 10 bases had no gene match. Germline assignment: CDR1 KGHSH and CDR2 LQKENI. Authors' analysis steps: The assay estimated nucleated cells by amplifying reference gene primers. TCRdb keeps only in-frame clones here, not all; method: immunoSEQ multiplex PCR. V and J calls and clone size follow that table, whereas D and trimming were derived from the DNA. The sample holds around 200,000 clones, about 85% seen once. This sequence was found in a woman older than 75 with acute or convalescent COVID-19. The chain joins TRBV18 to TRBJ1-5, with 9 bases identical to TRBD1. Sequencing input: peripheral blood. CDR3 sequence: CASSHTDRGISQPQHF. The CDR3, as DNA: TGTGCCAGCTCACACACAGACAGGGGGATAAGTCAGCCCCAGCATTTT.